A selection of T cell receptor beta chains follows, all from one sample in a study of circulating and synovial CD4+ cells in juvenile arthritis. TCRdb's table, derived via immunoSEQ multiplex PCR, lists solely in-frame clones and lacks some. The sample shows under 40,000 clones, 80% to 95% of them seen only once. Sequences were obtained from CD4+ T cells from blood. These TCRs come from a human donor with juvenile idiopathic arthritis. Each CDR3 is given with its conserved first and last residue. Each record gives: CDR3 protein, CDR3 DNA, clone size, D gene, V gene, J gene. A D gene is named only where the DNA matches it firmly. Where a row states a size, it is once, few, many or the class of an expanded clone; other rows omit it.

cdr3_aa: CASSLPQGKLFF; cdr3_nt: TGCGCCAGCAGCCTCCCCCAGGGAAAACTGTTTTTT; clone_size: once; d_call: .; v_call: TRBV4-1; j_call: TRBJ1-4
cdr3_aa: CASDKTGTGWPGGYTF; cdr3_nt: TGTGCCAGCGATAAGACCGGGACAGGGTGGCCCGGTGGCTACACCTTC; clone_size: .; d_call: TRBD1; v_call: TRBV27; j_call: TRBJ1-2
cdr3_aa: CASSPGGTLASYEQYF; cdr3_nt: TGTGCCAGCAGTCCGGGGGGCACACTTGCTTCCTACGAGCAGTACTTC; clone_size: .; d_call: .; v_call: TRBV28; j_call: TRBJ2-7
cdr3_aa: CASSVGSGTGGNQPQHF; cdr3_nt: TGTGCCAGCAGCGTAGGTTCCGGGACAGGGGGCAATCAGCCCCAGCATTTT; clone_size: .; d_call: TRBD1; v_call: TRBV7-8; j_call: TRBJ1-5
cdr3_aa: CASSQGVSGGREQYF; cdr3_nt: TGTGCCAGCAGTCAAGGGGTTAGCGGAGGTCGGGAGCAGTACTTC; clone_size: .; d_call: .; v_call: TRBV7-8; j_call: TRBJ2-7
cdr3_aa: CASSLGDRVEKLFF; cdr3_nt: TGTGCCAGCAGTTTGGGGGACAGGGTCGAAAAACTGTTTTTT; clone_size: .; d_call: TRBD1; v_call: TRBV28; j_call: TRBJ1-4
cdr3_aa: CATSRDLTSGRDYEQYF; cdr3_nt: TGTGCCACCAGCAGAGACCTCACTAGCGGGAGGGACTACGAGCAGTACTTC; clone_size: .; d_call: TRBD2; v_call: TRBV15; j_call: TRBJ2-7
cdr3_aa: CASSQGDRPYYGYTF; cdr3_nt: TGCGCCAGCAGCCAAGGGGACAGGCCCTACTATGGCTACACCTTC; clone_size: once; d_call: TRBD1; v_call: TRBV4-1; j_call: TRBJ1-2
cdr3_aa: CASSRAAYYGYTF; cdr3_nt: TGCGCCAGCAGTCGGGCAGCCTACTATGGCTACACCTTC; clone_size: .; d_call: .; v_call: TRBV23-1; j_call: TRBJ1-2
cdr3_aa: CASSYSGGSDTGELFF; cdr3_nt: TGTGCCAGCAGTTATTCGGGGGGCTCGGACACCGGGGAGCTGTTTTTT; clone_size: .; d_call: .; v_call: TRBV6-5; j_call: TRBJ2-2
cdr3_aa: CASSVKTGMKAFF; cdr3_nt: TGTGCCAGCAGCGTTAAGACAGGGATGAAAGCTTTCTTT; clone_size: .; d_call: TRBD1; v_call: TRBV9; j_call: TRBJ1-1
cdr3_aa: CAGSQYRGSTDTQYF; cdr3_nt: TGTGCCGGCAGCCAATATCGCGGGAGCACAGATACGCAGTATTTT; clone_size: .; d_call: .; v_call: TRBV4-2; j_call: TRBJ2-3
cdr3_aa: CASSVGGVQNNEQFF; cdr3_nt: TGTGCCAGCAGCGTAGGCGGGGTTCAAAACAATGAGCAGTTCTTC; clone_size: .; d_call: .; v_call: TRBV9; j_call: TRBJ2-1
cdr3_aa: CASSYDRTASSYEQYF; cdr3_nt: TGTGCCAGCAGTTACGACAGGACAGCGAGCTCCTACGAGCAGTACTTC; clone_size: .; d_call: .; v_call: TRBV6-5; j_call: TRBJ2-7
cdr3_aa: CASTQLLQGGGEQYF; cdr3_nt: TGTGCCAGCACCCAACTACTTCAGGGCGGCGGCGAGCAGTACTTC; clone_size: few; d_call: .; v_call: TRBV6-6; j_call: TRBJ2-7
cdr3_aa: CASSLATSGRARGNEQFF; cdr3_nt: TGTGCCAGCAGTTTAGCGACTAGCGGGAGGGCACGGGGCAATGAGCAGTTCTTC; clone_size: .; d_call: TRBD2; v_call: TRBV28; j_call: TRBJ2-1
cdr3_aa: CASSPISGVGNYEQYF; cdr3_nt: TGTGCCAGCAGCCCTATTTCGGGGGTGGGAAACTACGAGCAGTACTTC; clone_size: .; d_call: .; v_call: TRBV6-6; j_call: TRBJ2-7
cdr3_aa: CASSEQTMGARSYEQYF; cdr3_nt: TGCGCCAGCAGCGAACAAACGATGGGGGCAAGAAGCTACGAGCAGTACTTC; clone_size: .; d_call: .; v_call: TRBV5-1; j_call: TRBJ2-7
cdr3_aa: CASSGVAYEQYF; cdr3_nt: TGTGCCAGCTCTGGAGTGGCGTACGAACAGTACTTC; clone_size: .; d_call: .; v_call: TRBV5-6; j_call: TRBJ2-7
cdr3_aa: CASSESSHSGTQYF; cdr3_nt: TGCGCCAGCAGTGAATCGTCCCATTCGGGGACCCAGTACTTC; clone_size: .; d_call: .; v_call: TRBV10-2; j_call: TRBJ2-5
cdr3_aa: CASRSYNEQFF; cdr3_nt: TGCGCCAGCAGGAGCTACAATGAGCAGTTCTTC; clone_size: .; d_call: .; v_call: TRBV5-1; j_call: TRBJ2-1
cdr3_aa: CASSLAFEGEQYF; cdr3_nt: TGTGCCAGCAGCTTAGCGTTCGAGGGCGAGCAGTACTTC; clone_size: .; d_call: .; v_call: TRBV7-8; j_call: TRBJ2-7
cdr3_aa: CSVETGGGTEAFF; cdr3_nt: TGCAGCGTTGAAACGGGTGGAGGCACTGAAGCTTTCTTT; clone_size: .; d_call: .; v_call: TRBV29-1; j_call: TRBJ1-1
cdr3_aa: CASSLQLAGNSYEQYF; cdr3_nt: TGTGCCAGCAGCTTGCAACTAGCGGGGAACTCCTACGAGCAGTACTTC; clone_size: .; d_call: TRBD2; v_call: TRBV11-2; j_call: TRBJ2-7
cdr3_aa: CASSYGSMTGRTEAFF; cdr3_nt: TGTGCCAGCAGTTACGGAAGTATGACAGGGCGCACTGAAGCTTTCTTT; clone_size: .; d_call: TRBD1; v_call: TRBV6-6; j_call: TRBJ1-1
cdr3_aa: CASSLGQGVGSGYTF; cdr3_nt: TGTGCCAGCAGCCTCGGACAGGGCGTCGGGTCTGGCTACACCTTC; clone_size: .; d_call: TRBD1; v_call: TRBV7-2; j_call: TRBJ1-2
cdr3_aa: CASSPTSGSGSPRSSRNEQFF; cdr3_nt: TGTGCCAGCTCACCCACGTCGGGTAGCGGGAGCCCCCGATCGTCGCGGAATGAGCAGTTCTTC; clone_size: .; d_call: TRBD2; v_call: TRBV18; j_call: TRBJ2-1
cdr3_aa: CASSSGQDYTF; cdr3_nt: TGTGCCAGCAGCTCGGGACAGGACTACACCTTC; clone_size: .; d_call: TRBD1; v_call: TRBV7-2; j_call: TRBJ1-2
cdr3_aa: CASSLRDRGLDGELFF; cdr3_nt: TGCGCCAGCAGCCTCCGGGACAGGGGGCTTGACGGGGAGCTGTTTTTT; clone_size: .; d_call: TRBD1; v_call: TRBV5-1; j_call: TRBJ2-2
cdr3_aa: CASSLGGGSVTQYF; cdr3_nt: TGCGCCAGCAGCTTGGGGGGAGGGTCCGTTACGCAGTATTTT; clone_size: .; d_call: TRBD2; v_call: TRBV5-1; j_call: TRBJ2-3
cdr3_aa: CASSLGGPSVSYEQYF; cdr3_nt: TGTGCCAGCAGCCTCGGAGGGCCTAGCGTTTCCTACGAGCAGTACTTC; clone_size: .; d_call: .; v_call: TRBV4-2; j_call: TRBJ2-7
cdr3_aa: CAWSSGTPNTEAFF; cdr3_nt: TGTGCCTGGAGTTCCGGGACACCGAACACTGAAGCTTTCTTT; clone_size: .; d_call: .; v_call: TRBV30; j_call: TRBJ1-1
cdr3_aa: CASSGLQGTGANVLTF; cdr3_nt: TGTGCCAGCAGTGGCTTACAGGGCACCGGGGCCAACGTCCTGACTTTC; clone_size: .; d_call: .; v_call: TRBV6-1; j_call: TRBJ2-6
cdr3_aa: CASSPRLANNEQFF; cdr3_nt: TGCGCCAGCAGCCCCCGACTAGCGAACAATGAGCAGTTCTTC; clone_size: .; d_call: TRBD2; v_call: TRBV5-1; j_call: TRBJ2-1
cdr3_aa: CASSAPGLGVRTDTQYF; cdr3_nt: TGTGCCAGCAGCGCCCCGGGACTAGGGGTTCGGACAGATACGCAGTATTTT; clone_size: .; d_call: TRBD2; v_call: TRBV5-4; j_call: TRBJ2-3
cdr3_aa: CASSATGTGNTGELFF; cdr3_nt: TGTGCCAGTAGTGCGACCGGGACAGGGAACACCGGGGAGCTGTTTTTT; clone_size: .; d_call: TRBD1; v_call: TRBV19; j_call: TRBJ2-2
cdr3_aa: CASSYTVPRGWETQYF; cdr3_nt: TGTGCCAGCAGTTACACTGTGCCGCGGGGGTGGGAGACCCAGTACTTC; clone_size: .; d_call: TRBD2; v_call: TRBV6-5; j_call: TRBJ2-5
cdr3_aa: CASSLQTGSTDTQYF; cdr3_nt: TGTGCCAGCAGTCTCCAGACAGGGAGCACAGATACGCAGTATTTT; clone_size: once; d_call: TRBD1; v_call: TRBV28; j_call: TRBJ2-3
cdr3_aa: CASSQAGLSGKVLETQYF; cdr3_nt: TGTGCCAGCAGCCAAGCAGGGTTAAGCGGGAAGGTTTTAGAGACCCAGTACTTC; clone_size: .; d_call: TRBD2; v_call: TRBV14; j_call: TRBJ2-5
cdr3_aa: CASSFSGTASTDTQYF; cdr3_nt: TGCGCCAGCAGCTTTTCCGGGACAGCGAGCACAGATACGCAGTATTTT; clone_size: .; d_call: TRBD1; v_call: TRBV5-1; j_call: TRBJ2-3
cdr3_aa: CASSSLTATYEQYF; cdr3_nt: TGCGCCAGCAGCTCTCTGACAGCCACCTACGAGCAGTACTTC; clone_size: .; d_call: .; v_call: TRBV5-1; j_call: TRBJ2-7
cdr3_aa: CASSLRQWDQPQHF; cdr3_nt: TGTGCCAGCAGTTTGAGACAGTGGGATCAGCCCCAGCATTTT; clone_size: .; d_call: .; v_call: TRBV28; j_call: TRBJ1-5